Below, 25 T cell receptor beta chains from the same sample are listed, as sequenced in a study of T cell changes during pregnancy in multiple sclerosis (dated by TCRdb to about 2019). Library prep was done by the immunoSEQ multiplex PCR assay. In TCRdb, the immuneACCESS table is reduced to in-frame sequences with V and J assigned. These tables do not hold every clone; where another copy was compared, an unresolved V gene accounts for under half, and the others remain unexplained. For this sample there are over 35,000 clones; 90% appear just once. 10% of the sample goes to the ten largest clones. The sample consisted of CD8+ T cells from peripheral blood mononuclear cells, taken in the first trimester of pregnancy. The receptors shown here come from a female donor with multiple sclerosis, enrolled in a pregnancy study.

In nucleotides, the CDR3 is TGTGCCAGTAGTATAGGGGACAGGGGTGAGCAGTTCTTC. The encoded protein is CASSIGDRGEQFF. This chain joins TRBV19 and TRBJ2-1; 10 nucleotides match TRBD1. This CDR3 is built from 13 residues. V lost 1 base, J lost 9 bases, and 0 bases stayed unmatched. Germline V gene sequence: CDR1 LNHDA, CDR2 SQIVND (reference sequence).

CDR3 nucleotide sequence: TGTGCCAGCAGCTTAGGAGAGGACTCCCCCTCTGGGGCCAACGTCCTGACTTTC. It translates to CASSLGEDSPSGANVLTF. The chain recombines TRBV13 with TRBJ2-6, with a possible D match to TRBD2 (5 bases). V was shortened by 0 bases and J by 0 bases, with 12 bases between the two germline ends. The CDR3 runs 18 residues. Germline CDR1 is PRHDT and CDR2 is FYEKMQ (reference sequence).

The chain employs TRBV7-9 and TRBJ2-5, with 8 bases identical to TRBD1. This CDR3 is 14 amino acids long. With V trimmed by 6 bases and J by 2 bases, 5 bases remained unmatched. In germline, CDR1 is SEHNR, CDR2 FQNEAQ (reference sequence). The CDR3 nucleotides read TGTGCCAGCAGTTCGACAGGGGCTCAAGAGACCCAGTACTTC. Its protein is CASSSTGAQETQYF. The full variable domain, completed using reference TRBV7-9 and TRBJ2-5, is DTGVSQNPRHKITKRGQNVTFRCDPISEHNRLYWYRQTLGQGPEFLTYFQNEAQLEKSRLLSDRFSAERPKGSFSTLEIQRTEQGDSAMYLCASSSTGAQETQYFGPGTRLLVL.

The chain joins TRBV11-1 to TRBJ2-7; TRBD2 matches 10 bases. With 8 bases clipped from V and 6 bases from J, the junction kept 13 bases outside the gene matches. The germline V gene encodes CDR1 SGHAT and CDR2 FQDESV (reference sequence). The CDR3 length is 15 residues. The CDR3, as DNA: TGTGCCAGCTGGTCTAGCGGGAGTGCTTCCGGCGAGCAGTACTTC. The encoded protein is CASWSSGSASGEQYF.

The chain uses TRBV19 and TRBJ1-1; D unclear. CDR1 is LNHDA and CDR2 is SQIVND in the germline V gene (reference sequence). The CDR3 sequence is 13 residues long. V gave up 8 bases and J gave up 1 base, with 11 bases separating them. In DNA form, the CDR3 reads TGTGCCAGTTACGGGGTCCAGAACACTGAAGCTTTCTTT. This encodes CASYGVQNTEAFF. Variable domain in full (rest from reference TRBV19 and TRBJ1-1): DGGITQSPKYLFRKEGQNVTLSCEQNLNHDAMYWYRQDPGQGLRLIYYSQIVNDFQKGDIAEGYSVSREKKESFPLTVTSAQKNPTAFYLCASYGVQNTEAFFGQGTRLTVV.

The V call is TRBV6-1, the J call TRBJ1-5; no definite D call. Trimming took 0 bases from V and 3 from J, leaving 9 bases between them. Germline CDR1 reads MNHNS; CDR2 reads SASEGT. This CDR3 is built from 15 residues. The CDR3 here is CASSEALRYNQPQHF. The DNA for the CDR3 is TGTGCCAGCAGTGAAGCGCTCCGGTACAATCAGCCCCAGCATTTT.

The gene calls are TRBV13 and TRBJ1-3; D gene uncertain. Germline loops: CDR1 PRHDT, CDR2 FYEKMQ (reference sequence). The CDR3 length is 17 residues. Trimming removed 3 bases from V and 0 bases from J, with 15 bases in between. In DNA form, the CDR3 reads TGTGCCAGCAGCTTCGGCCAGTTACAGAACTCTGGAAACACCATATATTTT. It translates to CASSFGQLQNSGNTIYF. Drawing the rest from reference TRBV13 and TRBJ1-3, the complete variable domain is AAGVIQSPRHLIKEKRETATLKCYPIPRHDTVYWYQQGPGQDPQFLISFYEKMQSDKGSIPDRFSAQQFSDYHSELNMSSLELGDSALYFCASSFGQLQNSGNTIYFGEGSWLTVV.

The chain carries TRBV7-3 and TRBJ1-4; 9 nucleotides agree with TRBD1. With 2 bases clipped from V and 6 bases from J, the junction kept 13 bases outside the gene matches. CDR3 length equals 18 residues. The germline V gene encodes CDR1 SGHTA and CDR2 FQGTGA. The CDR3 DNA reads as TGTGCCAGCAGCTTATTACAGGGGGCGCGAATGTTGTATGAAAAACTGTTTTTT. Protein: CASSLLQGARMLYEKLFF.

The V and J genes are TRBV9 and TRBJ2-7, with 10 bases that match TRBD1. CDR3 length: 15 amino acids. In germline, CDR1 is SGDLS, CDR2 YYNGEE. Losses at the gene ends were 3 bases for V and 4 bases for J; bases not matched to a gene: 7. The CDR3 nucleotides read TGTGCCAGCAGCGCCGGCCGACAGGGGGCTTACGAGCAGTACTTC. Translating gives CASSAGRQGAYEQYF.

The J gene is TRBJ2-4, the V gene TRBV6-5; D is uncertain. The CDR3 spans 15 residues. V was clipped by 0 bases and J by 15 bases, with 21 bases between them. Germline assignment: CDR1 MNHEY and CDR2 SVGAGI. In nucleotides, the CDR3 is TGTGCCAGCAGTTACTCCGGGTCCGCAAGCAATAGTCTGTACTTC. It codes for CASSYSGSASNSLYF.

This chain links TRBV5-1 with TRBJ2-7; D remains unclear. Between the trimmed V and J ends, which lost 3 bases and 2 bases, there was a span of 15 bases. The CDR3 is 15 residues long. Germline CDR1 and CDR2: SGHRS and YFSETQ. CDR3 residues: CASSWSPAATYEQYF. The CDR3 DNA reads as TGCGCCAGCAGCTGGTCCCCGGCGGCTACCTACGAGCAGTACTTC.

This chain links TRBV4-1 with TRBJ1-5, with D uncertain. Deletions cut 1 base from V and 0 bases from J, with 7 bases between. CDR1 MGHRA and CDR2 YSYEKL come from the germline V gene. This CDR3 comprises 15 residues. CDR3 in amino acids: CASSQGRDSNQPQHF. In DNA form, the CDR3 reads TGCGCCAGCAGCCAAGGCCGGGATAGCAATCAGCCCCAGCATTTT.

The CDR3: CASSLERTGTYEQYF. CDR3 DNA sequence: TGTGCCAGCAGCTTAGAGAGAACAGGTACCTACGAGCAGTACTTC. V and J are TRBV7-6 and TRBJ2-7; weak D call: TRBD1 (5 bases). The V end was cut by 1 base, the J end by 2 bases, with 12 bases between. Germline CDR1 is SGHVS and CDR2 is FNYEAQ. This CDR3 has 15 residues.

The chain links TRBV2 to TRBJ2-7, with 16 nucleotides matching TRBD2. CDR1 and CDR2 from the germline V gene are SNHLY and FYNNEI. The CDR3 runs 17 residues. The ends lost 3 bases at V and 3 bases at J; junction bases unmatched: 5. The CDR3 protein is CASSEGLAGGLGYEQYF. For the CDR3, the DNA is TGTGCCAGCAGTGAGGGACTAGCGGGAGGGCTGGGCTACGAGCAGTACTTC.

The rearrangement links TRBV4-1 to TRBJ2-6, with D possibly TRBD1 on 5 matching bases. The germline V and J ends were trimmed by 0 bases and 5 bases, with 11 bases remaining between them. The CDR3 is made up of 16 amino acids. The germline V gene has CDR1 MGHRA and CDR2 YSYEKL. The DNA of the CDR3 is TGCGCCAGCAGCCAAGAGAAGGGGCTCTGGGCCAACGTCCTGACTTTC. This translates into CASSQEKGLWANVLTF.

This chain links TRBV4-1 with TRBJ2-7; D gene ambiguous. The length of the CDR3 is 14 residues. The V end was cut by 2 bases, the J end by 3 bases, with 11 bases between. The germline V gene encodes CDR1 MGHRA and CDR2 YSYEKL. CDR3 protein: CASSQQHDIYEQYF. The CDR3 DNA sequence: TGCGCCAGCAGCCAACAACACGACATCTACGAGCAGTACTTC.

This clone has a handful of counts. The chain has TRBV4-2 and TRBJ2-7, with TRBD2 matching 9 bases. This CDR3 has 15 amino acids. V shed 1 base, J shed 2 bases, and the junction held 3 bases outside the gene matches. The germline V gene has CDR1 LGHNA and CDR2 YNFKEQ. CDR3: CASSQVLAGPYEQYF. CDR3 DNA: TGTGCCAGCAGCCAAGTGCTAGCGGGGCCCTACGAGCAGTACTTC.

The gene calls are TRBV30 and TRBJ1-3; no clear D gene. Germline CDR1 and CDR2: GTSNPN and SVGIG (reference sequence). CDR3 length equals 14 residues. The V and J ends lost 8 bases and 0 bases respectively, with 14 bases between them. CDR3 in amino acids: CATHRWSSGNTIYF. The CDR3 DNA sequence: TGTGCCACCCACCGGTGGTCCTCTGGAAACACCATATATTTT.

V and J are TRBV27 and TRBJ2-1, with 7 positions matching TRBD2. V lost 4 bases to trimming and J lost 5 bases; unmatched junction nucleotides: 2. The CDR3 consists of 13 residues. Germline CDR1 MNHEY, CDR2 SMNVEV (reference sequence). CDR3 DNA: TGTGCCAGCAGTTCTAGCGGCAACAATGAGCAGTTCTTC. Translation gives CASSSSGNNEQFF.

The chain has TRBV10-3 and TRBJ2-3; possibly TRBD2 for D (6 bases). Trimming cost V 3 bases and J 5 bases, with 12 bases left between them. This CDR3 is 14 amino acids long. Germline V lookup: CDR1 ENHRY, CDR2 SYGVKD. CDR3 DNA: TGTGCCATCAGTGACCGCGGGATTATAGATACGCAGTATTTT. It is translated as CAISDRGIIDTQYF.

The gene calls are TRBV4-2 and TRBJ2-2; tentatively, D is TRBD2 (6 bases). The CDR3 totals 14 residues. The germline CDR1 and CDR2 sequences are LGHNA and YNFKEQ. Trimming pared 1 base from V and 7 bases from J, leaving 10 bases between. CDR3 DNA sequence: TGTGCCAGCAGCCAAGCGGGGGTGGACGGGGAGCTGTTTTTT. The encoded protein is CASSQAGVDGELFF.

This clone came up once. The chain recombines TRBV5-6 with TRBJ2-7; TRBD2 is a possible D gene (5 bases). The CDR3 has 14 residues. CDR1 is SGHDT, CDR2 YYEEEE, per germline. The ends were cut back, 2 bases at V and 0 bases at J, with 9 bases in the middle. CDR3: CASSLGGSSYEQYF. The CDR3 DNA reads TGTGCCAGCAGCTTAGGAGGATCCTCCTACGAGCAGTACTTC.

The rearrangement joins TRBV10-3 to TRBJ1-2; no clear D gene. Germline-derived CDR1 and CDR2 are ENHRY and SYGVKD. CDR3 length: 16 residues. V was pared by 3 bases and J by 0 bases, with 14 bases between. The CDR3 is CAISDPGASANYGYTF. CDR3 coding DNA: TGTGCCATCAGTGATCCCGGAGCTTCAGCTAACTATGGCTACACCTTC.

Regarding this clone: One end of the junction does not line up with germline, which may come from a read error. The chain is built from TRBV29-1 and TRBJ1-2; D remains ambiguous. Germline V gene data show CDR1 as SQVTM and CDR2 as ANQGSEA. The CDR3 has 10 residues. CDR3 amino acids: CSVEIPRGAF. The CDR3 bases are TGCAGCGTTGAAATCCCCCGGGGTGCCTTC.

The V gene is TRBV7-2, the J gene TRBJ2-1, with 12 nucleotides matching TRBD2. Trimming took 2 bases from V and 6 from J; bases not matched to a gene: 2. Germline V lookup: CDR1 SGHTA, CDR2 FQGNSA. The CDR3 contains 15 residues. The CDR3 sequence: CASSLLAGGGNEQFF. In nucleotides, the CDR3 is TGTGCCAGCAGCTTACTAGCGGGGGGGGGCAATGAGCAGTTCTTC.